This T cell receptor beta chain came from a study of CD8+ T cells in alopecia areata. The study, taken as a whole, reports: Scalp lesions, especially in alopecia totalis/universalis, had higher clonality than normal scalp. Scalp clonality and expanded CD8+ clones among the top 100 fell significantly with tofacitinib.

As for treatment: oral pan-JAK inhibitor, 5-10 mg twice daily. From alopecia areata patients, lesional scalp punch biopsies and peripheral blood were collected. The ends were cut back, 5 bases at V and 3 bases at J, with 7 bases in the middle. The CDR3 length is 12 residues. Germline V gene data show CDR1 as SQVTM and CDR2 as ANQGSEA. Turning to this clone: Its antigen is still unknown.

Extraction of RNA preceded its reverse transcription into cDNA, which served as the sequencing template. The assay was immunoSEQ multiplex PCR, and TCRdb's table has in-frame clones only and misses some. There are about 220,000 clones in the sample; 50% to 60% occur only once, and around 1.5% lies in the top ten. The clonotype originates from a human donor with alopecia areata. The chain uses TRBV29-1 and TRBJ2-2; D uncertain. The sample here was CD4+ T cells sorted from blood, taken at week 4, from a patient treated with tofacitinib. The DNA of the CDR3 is TGCAGCGTTCTTCGCGACACCGGGGAGCTGTTTTTT. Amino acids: CSVLRDTGELFF.